Sequencing of this T cell receptor beta chain was carried out in a study of beta chain features in type 1 diabetes. General study results and limits: A moderate, significant TCRB CDR3 shortening appeared in type 1 diabetes across four CD4+ subsets.

CDR1 and CDR2 from the germline V gene are MNHEY and SVGAGI. V lost 6 bases to trimming and J lost 1 base; unmatched junction nucleotides: 5. CDR3 length equals 15 residues. Details on this clone: Its antigen is undetermined.

Sorting gave populations that all exceeded 98% purity. Expressed TCRB transcripts were sequenced, since all the RNA that had been isolated was reverse transcribed. Only in-frame clones appear in the TCRdb table, and some are missing; sequencing was by immunoSEQ multiplex PCR. Of 250,000 to 350,000 clones in the sample, roughly an eighth were seen once. The chain employs TRBV6-5 and TRBJ2-7; 11 bases map to TRBD1. Sequencing was done on a sample of naive CD4+ T cells from blood. The TCR sequence derives from a young man with type 1 diabetes. The CDR3 is CASSPGTGGSYEQYF. The CDR3 DNA reads TGTGCCAGCAGCCCGGGGACAGGGGGGTCCTACGAGCAGTACTTC.